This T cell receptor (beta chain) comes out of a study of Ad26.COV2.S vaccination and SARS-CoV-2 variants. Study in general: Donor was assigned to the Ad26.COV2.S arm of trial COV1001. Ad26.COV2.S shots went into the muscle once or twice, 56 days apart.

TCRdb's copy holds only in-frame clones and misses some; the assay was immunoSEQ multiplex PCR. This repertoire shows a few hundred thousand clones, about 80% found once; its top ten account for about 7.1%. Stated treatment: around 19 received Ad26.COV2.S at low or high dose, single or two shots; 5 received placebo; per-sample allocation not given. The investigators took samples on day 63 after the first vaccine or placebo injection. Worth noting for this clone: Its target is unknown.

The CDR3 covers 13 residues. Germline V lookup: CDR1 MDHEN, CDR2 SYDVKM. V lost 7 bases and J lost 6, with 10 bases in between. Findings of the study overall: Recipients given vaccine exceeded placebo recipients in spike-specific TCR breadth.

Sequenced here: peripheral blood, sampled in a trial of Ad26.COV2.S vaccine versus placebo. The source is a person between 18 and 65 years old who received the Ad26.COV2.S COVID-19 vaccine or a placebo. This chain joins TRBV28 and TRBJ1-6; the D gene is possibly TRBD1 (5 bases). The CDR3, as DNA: TGTGCCAGCACCCGGGACCTTAATTCACCCCTCCACTTT. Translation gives CASTRDLNSPLHF.